This T cell receptor (beta chain) was identified during a study of somatic mutations in cytotoxic T cells in rheumatoid arthritis. Study findings and constraints: Unlike healthy controls, rheumatoid arthritis patients had CD8+ clonality that increased with age.

This CDR3 has 14 amino acids. The germline CDR1 and CDR2 sequences are MNHEY and SVGAGI. This clone was seen only once. The antigen is not known. Assay: immunoSEQ multiplex PCR; the TCRdb copy retains only in-frame clones and omits some. The sample has some 11,000 clones, roughly 71% seen once. The receptor's source is an adult with rheumatoid arthritis. V and J are TRBV6-5 and TRBJ2-5; tentative D call: TRBD2 (5 bases). The end of the DNA fits TRBJ2-7 better, so the J call may be wrong. The sequencing sample was made of CD8+ T cells sorted from blood. CDR3 sequence reads: CASWNLRERYEQYF. CDR3 nucleotide sequence: TGTGCCAGCTGGAACCTAAGGGAGAGGTACGAGCAGTACTTC.